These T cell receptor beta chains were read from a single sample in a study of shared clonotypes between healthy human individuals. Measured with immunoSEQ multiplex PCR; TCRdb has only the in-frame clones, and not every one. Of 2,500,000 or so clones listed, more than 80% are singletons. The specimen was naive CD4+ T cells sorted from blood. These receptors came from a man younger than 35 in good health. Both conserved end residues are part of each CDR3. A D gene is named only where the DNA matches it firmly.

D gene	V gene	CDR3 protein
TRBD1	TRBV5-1	CASSSPRGQETQYF
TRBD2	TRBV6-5	CASLSTGTSGNEQFF
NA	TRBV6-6	CASSYLRTYNEQFF
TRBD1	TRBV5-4	CASSRPGQGKGYTF
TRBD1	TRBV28	CAIHGTGGAGDYGYTF
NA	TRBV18	CASSPLGTGGETQYF
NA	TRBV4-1	CASSQDPGLQETQYF
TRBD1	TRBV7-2	CASSLVTDGTGQFF
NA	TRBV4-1	CASSQPDRNTEAFF
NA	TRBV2	CASSEVRPPMEQFF
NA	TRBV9	CASSVSGTKNTGELFF
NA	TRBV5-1	CASSLEISAYNSPLHF
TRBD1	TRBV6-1	CASSEVGTGSEKLFF
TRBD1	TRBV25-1	CASRGQGGAETQYF
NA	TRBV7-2	CASSLLKSQGHMNTEAFF
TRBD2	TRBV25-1	CASSELRTSAYEQYF
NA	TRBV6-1	CASRRGGRENEQFF
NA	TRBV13	CASSLDPGELFF
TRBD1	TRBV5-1	CASSGGTGNDNRNTEAFF
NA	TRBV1	CTSSQDKHLGAFF
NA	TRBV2	CASSPTTGTPGELFF
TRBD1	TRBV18	CASSPGRGNEKLFF
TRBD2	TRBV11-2	CASSSGTSGRAWETQYF
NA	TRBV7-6	CASSLSTGTEQYF
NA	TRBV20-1	CSAQGGYEQYF
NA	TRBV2	CASSRAGYEQYF
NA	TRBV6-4	CANYIQGTGELFF
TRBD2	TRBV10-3	CAISPGLAGSNEQFF
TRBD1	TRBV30	CAWADRGRVPWNF
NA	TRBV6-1	CASSLQGTEAFF
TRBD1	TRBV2	CASSEQGAQSEAFF